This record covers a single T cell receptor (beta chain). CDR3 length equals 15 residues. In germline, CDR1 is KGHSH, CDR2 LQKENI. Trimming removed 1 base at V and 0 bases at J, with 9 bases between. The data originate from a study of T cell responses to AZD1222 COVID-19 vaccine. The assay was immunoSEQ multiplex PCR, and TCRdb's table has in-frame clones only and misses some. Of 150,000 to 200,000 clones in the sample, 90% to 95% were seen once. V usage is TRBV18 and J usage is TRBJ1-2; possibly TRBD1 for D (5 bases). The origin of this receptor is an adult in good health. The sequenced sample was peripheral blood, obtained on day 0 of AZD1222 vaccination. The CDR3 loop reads CASSPQEGPNYGYTF. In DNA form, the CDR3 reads TGTGCCAGCTCACCACAAGAGGGACCTAACTATGGCTACACCTTC.